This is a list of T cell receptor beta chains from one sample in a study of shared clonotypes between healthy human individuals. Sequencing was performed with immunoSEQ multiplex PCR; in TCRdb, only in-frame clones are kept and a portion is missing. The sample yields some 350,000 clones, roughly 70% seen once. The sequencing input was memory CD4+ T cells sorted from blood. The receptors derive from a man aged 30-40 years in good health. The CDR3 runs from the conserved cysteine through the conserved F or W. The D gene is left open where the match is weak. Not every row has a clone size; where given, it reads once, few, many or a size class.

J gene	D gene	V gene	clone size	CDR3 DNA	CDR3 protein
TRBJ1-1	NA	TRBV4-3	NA	TGCGCCAGCAGCCAAGGCGGAGGGGAAAGGGGAACTGAAGCTTTCTTT	CASSQGGGERGTEAFF
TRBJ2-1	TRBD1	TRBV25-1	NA	TGTGCCAGCAGTGAATCGAAAGGGGGCAGGGAAGGCGATGAGCAGTTCTTC	CASSESKGGREGDEQFF
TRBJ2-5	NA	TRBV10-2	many	TGCGCCAGCAGCGGGACTCGACAAGAGACCCAGTACTTC	CASSGTRQETQYF
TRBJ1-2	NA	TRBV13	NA	TGTGCCAGCAGCACGCGGGCCTCGGGATCATTATATGGCTACACCTTC	CASSTRASGSLYGYTF
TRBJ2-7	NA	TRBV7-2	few	TGTGCCAGCAGCCCTTGGGGGGACCGAAAAGGGGAGCAGTACTTC	CASSPWGDRKGEQYF
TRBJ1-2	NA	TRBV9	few	TGTGCCAGCAGCGTAGTTGCAGGAAACTATGGCTACACCTTC	CASSVVAGNYGYTF
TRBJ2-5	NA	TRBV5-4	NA	TGTGCCAGCAGCACCCCCGAGACTGGCGAGACCCAGTACTTC	CASSTPETGETQYF
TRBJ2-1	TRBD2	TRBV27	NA	TGTGCCAGCAGCTTAGCGGGAGTCAATGAGCAGTTCTTC	CASSLAGVNEQFF
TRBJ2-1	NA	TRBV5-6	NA	TGTGCCAGCAGCTTGACACGGGCAAACTCCTACAATGAGCAGTTCTTC	CASSLTRANSYNEQFF
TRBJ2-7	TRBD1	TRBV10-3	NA	TGTGCCATCAGAGCCGGGACAGGGGTCTCCTACGAGCAGTACTTC	CAIRAGTGVSYEQYF
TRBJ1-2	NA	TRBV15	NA	TGTGCCACCAGCAGAGACAGGGGTATCGGCTATGGCTACACCTTC	CATSRDRGIGYGYTF
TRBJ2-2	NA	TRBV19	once	TGTGCCAGTAGTATTGTCATTAACACCGGGGAGCTGTTTTTT	CASSIVINTGELFF
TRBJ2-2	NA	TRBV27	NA	TGTGCCAGCAGTTTAGGGGTAATAGGCACCGGGGAGCTGTTTTTT	CASSLGVIGTGELFF
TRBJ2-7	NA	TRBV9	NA	TGTGCCAGCAGCCCCAATTTTATCGGGGTTCTAAGAGAGCAGTACTTC	CASSPNFIGVLREQYF
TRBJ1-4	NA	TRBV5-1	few	TGCGCCAGCAGCTTGCGGGACGGGCTTAATGAAAAACTGTTTTTT	CASSLRDGLNEKLFF